The rows below give T cell receptor beta chains drawn from one sample of a study of CD4 T cells in relation to SARS-CoV-2 and coronaviruses. Assay used: immunoSEQ multiplex PCR; TCRdb lists only in-frame clones, some missing. In the table there are about 29,000 clones, 78% of which are singletons. These receptors lack a known antigen. The sequenced sample consisted of CD4+ T cells from PBMCs, cultured in vitro. The receptors derive from a human donor in good health. The CDR3 runs from the conserved cysteine through the conserved F or W. The D gene is left open where the match is weak. Size is omitted from some rows. Given values are once, few, many or a class for expanded clones.

CDR3 | DNA | size | J | V | D
CASSLGTSGFSYEQYF | TGTGCCAGCAGCTTGGGGACTAGCGGGTTTTCCTACGAGCAGTACTTC | NA | TRBJ2-7 | TRBV13 | TRBD2
CASSERQGVDSPLHF | TGTGCCAGCAGTGAGCGGCAGGGGGTTGATTCACCCCTCCACTTT | NA | TRBJ1-6 | TRBV2 | TRBD1
CASSPDAGTDRYYGYTF | TGTGCCAGCTCACCAGATGCCGGGACAGACCGATACTATGGCTACACCTTC | few | TRBJ1-2 | TRBV18 | TRBD1
CASSPGLTTYEQYF | TGTGCCAGCAGCCCCGGTCTAACCACCTACGAGCAGTACTTC | NA | TRBJ2-7 | TRBV7-7 | NA
CASKLEPYTEAFF | TGTGCCAGCAAACTCGAACCTTACACTGAAGCTTTCTTT | NA | TRBJ1-1 | TRBV7-2 | NA
CASSQVGTGANVLTF | TGTGCCAGCAGCCAAGTGGGGACTGGGGCCAACGTCCTGACTTTC | NA | TRBJ2-6 | TRBV14 | NA
CASSFGLPDTQYF | TGTGCCAGCAGTTTTGGTCTGCCAGATACGCAGTATTTT | once | TRBJ2-3 | TRBV12-3/TRBV12-4 | NA
CASNRDRVSYEQYF | TGTGCCAGCAACCGGGACAGGGTGTCCTACGAGCAGTACTTC | few | TRBJ2-7 | TRBV21-1 | NA
CASSYAGYSSGNTIYF | TGTGCCAGCAGCTATGCCGGATATAGCTCTGGAAACACCATATATTTT | NA | TRBJ1-3 | TRBV7-6 | NA
CASSSPGGYGYTF | TGTGCCAGCAGCTCTCCGGGCGGCTATGGCTACACCTTC | NA | TRBJ1-2 | TRBV7-2 | NA
CASSTLSYNSPLHF | TGTGCCAGTAGTACCCTCTCCTATAATTCACCCCTCCACTTT | medium-sized | TRBJ1-6 | TRBV19 | NA
CAISPSGPAGTGELFF | TGTGCCATCAGTCCAAGCGGGCCCGCTGGCACCGGGGAGCTGTTTTTT | NA | TRBJ2-2 | TRBV10-3 | NA
CAWTDGLSGNTIYF | TGTGCCTGGACCGACGGACTCTCTGGAAACACCATATATTTT | NA | TRBJ1-3 | TRBV30 | NA
CASSLRDLNEKLFF | TGCGCCAGCAGCTTACGGGACCTTAATGAAAAACTGTTTTTT | NA | TRBJ1-4 | TRBV4-1 | NA
CAISDLDRSGANVLTF | TGTGCCATCAGTGACCTCGACAGGTCTGGGGCCAACGTCCTGACTTTC | NA | TRBJ2-6 | TRBV10-3 | NA
CASSQALLAGELFF | TGTGCCAGCAGCCAAGCCCTCCTAGCCGGGGAGCTGTTTTTT | NA | TRBJ2-2 | TRBV3-1/TRBV3-2 | NA
CASSYGQGGGSPLHF | TGTGCCAGCAGTTACGGACAGGGAGGTGGTTCACCCCTCCACTTT | NA | TRBJ1-6 | TRBV6-2/TRBV6-3 | TRBD1
CASSMFHRAGNQPQHF | TGTGCCAGTAGTATGTTCCACAGGGCGGGCAATCAGCCCCAGCATTTT | NA | TRBJ1-5 | TRBV19 | NA
CASSRAGLSTGELFF | TGTGCCAGCAGTCGAGCGGGATTGAGCACCGGGGAGCTGTTTTTT | NA | TRBJ2-2 | TRBV5-4 | TRBD2
CASSYAASVSYEQYF | TGTGCCAGCAGCTATGCGGCTAGCGTGTCCTACGAGCAGTACTTC | once | TRBJ2-7 | TRBV7-2 | NA
CATGTVSGNTIYF | TGCGCCACAGGGACGGTCTCTGGAAACACCATATATTTT | NA | TRBJ1-3 | TRBV10-2 | NA
CASSFDWRGGAETQYF | TGTGCCAGCAGCTTCGATTGGCGGGGGGGCGCTGAGACCCAGTACTTC | once | TRBJ2-5 | TRBV7-7 | TRBD2
CASSQGGQGIDTQYF | TGCGCCAGCAGCCAAGGGGGACAGGGTATCGATACGCAGTATTTT | NA | TRBJ2-3 | TRBV4-3 | TRBD1
CASSLYTVLAFF | TGTGCCAGCAGCTTATATACCGTGCTGGCTTTCTTT | NA | TRBJ1-1 | TRBV7-3 | NA
CASSQEPGAGSYGYTF | TGTGCCAGCAGCCAAGAGCCTGGGGCGGGGAGCTATGGCTACACCTTC | NA | TRBJ1-2 | TRBV4-2 | NA
CASSMARANSPLHF | TGTGCCAGTAGTATGGCCAGGGCGAATTCACCCCTCCACTTT | NA | TRBJ1-6 | TRBV19 | NA
CASSLTTPPEQYF | TGTGCCAGCAGTTTAACGACCCCGCCCGAGCAGTACTTC | NA | TRBJ2-7 | TRBV12-3/TRBV12-4 | NA
CASSPDNEQFF | TGTGCCAGCTCTCCCGACAATGAGCAGTTCTTC | NA | TRBJ2-1 | TRBV18 | NA
CAITQDRVNTEAFF | TGTGCCATCACTCAGGACAGGGTGAACACTGAAGCTTTCTTT | NA | TRBJ1-1 | TRBV10-3 | TRBD1
CASSQDRGGEWGGSTDTQYF | TGTGCCAGCAGCCAAGATCGGGGTGGGGAGTGGGGCGGGAGCACAGATACGCAGTATTTT | NA | TRBJ2-3 | TRBV3-1/TRBV3-2 | NA
CSVETGGHNEQFF | TGCAGCGTTGAGACAGGGGGCCACAATGAGCAGTTCTTC | NA | TRBJ2-1 | TRBV29-1 | TRBD1
CASSLGRGGDTQYF | TGCGCCAGCAGCTTGGGGCGCGGGGGAGATACGCAGTATTTT | NA | TRBJ2-3 | TRBV5-1 | TRBD2
CASSRLPTGNYEQYF | TGCGCCAGCAGCCGCTTACCGACAGGGAACTACGAGCAGTACTTC | NA | TRBJ2-7 | TRBV5-1 | TRBD1
CSVEGGAGQSYEQYF | TGCAGCGTTGAAGGAGGGGCCGGACAATCGTACGAGCAGTACTTC | few | TRBJ2-7 | TRBV29-1 | NA
CASSSGTSTDTQYF | TGTGCCAGCAGCTCAGGGACATCCACAGATACGCAGTATTTT | NA | TRBJ2-3 | TRBV7-9 | NA
CSVARGVNTEAFF | TGCAGCGTCGCCAGGGGGGTGAACACTGAAGCTTTCTTT | once | TRBJ1-1 | TRBV29-1 | TRBD1
CAISERPQGEYGYTF | TGTGCCATCAGTGAGCGGCCTCAGGGAGAGTATGGCTACACCTTC | NA | TRBJ1-2 | TRBV10-3 | NA
CASSPTGDSSYEQYF | TGTGCCAGCTCACCAACTGGGGACAGCTCCTACGAGCAGTACTTC | NA | TRBJ2-7 | TRBV18 | TRBD1
CASSRNRGSGANVLTF | TGTGCCAGCAGCCGGAACAGGGGGTCTGGGGCCAACGTCCTGACTTTC | NA | TRBJ2-6 | TRBV4-2 | TRBD1
CASSQDQTAYNEQFF | TGTGCCAGCAGCCAAGATCAAACAGCTTACAATGAGCAGTTCTTC | NA | TRBJ2-1 | TRBV3-1/TRBV3-2 | NA
CASSALDRDSGNTIYF | TGTGCCAGCAGCGCCCTGGACAGGGACTCTGGAAACACCATATATTTT | NA | TRBJ1-3 | TRBV7-8 | TRBD1
CASSLMAGGQETQYF | TGTGCCAGCAGCTTAATGGCGGGAGGCCAAGAGACCCAGTACTTC | NA | TRBJ2-5 | TRBV7-2 | TRBD2
CASSYAPGTGNTEAFF | TGTGCCAGCAGTTACGCCCCCGGGACAGGGAACACTGAAGCTTTCTTT | NA | TRBJ1-1 | TRBV6-6 | TRBD1
CASSGGLTAGELFF | TGTGCCAGCTCAGGGGGACTAACGGCCGGGGAGCTGTTTTTT | NA | TRBJ2-2 | TRBV18 | TRBD2
CSARMSYEQYF | TGCAGTGCTAGGATGTCCTACGAGCAGTACTTC | NA | TRBJ2-7 | TRBV20-1 | NA
CASSLAIQVRVIETQYF | TGTGCCAGCAGCTTAGCAATCCAGGTTAGGGTAATCGAGACCCAGTACTTC | NA | TRBJ2-5 | TRBV7-2 | NA
CASSYEGGPGYEQYF | TGTGCCAGCAGTTACGAGGGGGGGCCTGGCTACGAGCAGTACTTC | NA | TRBJ2-7 | TRBV6-5 | NA
CASSQEANRATTEAFF | TGCGCCAGCAGCCAAGAGGCGAACAGGGCTACCACTGAAGCTTTCTTT | NA | TRBJ1-1 | TRBV4-3 | NA
CASSQVLGLGQPQHF | TGCGCCAGCAGCCAAGTGCTGGGGTTGGGTCAGCCCCAGCATTTT | few | TRBJ1-5 | TRBV4-1 | NA
CASSQAMGFYEQYF | TGCGCCAGCAGCCAAGCCATGGGATTCTACGAGCAGTACTTC | few | TRBJ2-7 | TRBV4-3 | NA
CASSYSDRGKPYEQYF | TGTGCCAGCAGTTACTCCGACAGGGGCAAACCCTACGAGCAGTACTTC | once | TRBJ2-7 | TRBV6-5 | TRBD1
CASSPIGVATDTQYF | TGTGCCAGCAGCCCCATCGGGGTAGCCACAGATACGCAGTATTTT | NA | TRBJ2-3 | TRBV6-5 | NA